Presented here are 6 T cell receptor beta chains from one specimen sequenced in a study of regulatory T cells in long-lasting Graves disease. Time point given: newly diagnosed GD, antithyroid drugs for less than 3 months. The TCR library was prepared using RNA isolated from PBMCs. Through Arm-PCR of CDR3 regions and iRepertoire HTBI primers, TCR beta libraries were built. TCRdb passed the multiplex PCR reads through MiXCR, listing each CDR3 protein once. The top ten hold roughly 25% of the sample, which has fewer than 550,000 distinct CDR3 sequences, more than 15% seen once. Another study also made use of these data, one on T cells in Graves' hyperthyroidism and ophthalmopathy.

Material: peripheral blood mononuclear cells (PBMCs), obtained at new diagnosis, from a patient treated with antithyroid drugs. The source of these receptors is a woman aged 35-65 years with Graves disease.

This clonotype has a count of ten or more. The chain employs TRBV6-9 and TRBJ1-1, with D uncertain. The V end was cut by 3 bases, the J end by 3 bases, with 11 bases between. CDR3 size: 14 residues. CDR1 is MNHGY, CDR2 SVAAGI, per germline. CDR3 region: CASSYTPRDTEAFF. For the CDR3, the DNA is TGTGCCAGCAGTTACACCCCTAGGGACACTGAAGCTTTCTTT.

This clonotype was recorded a few times. The chain combines TRBV6-1 with TRBJ1-2, with D unclear. Germline CDR1 and CDR2: MNHNS and SASEGT. The CDR3 loop spans 12 amino acids. V shed 5 bases and J shed 6 bases, with 10 bases lying between them. CDR3 protein: CASSTTPDGYTF. Here the CDR3 DNA reads TGTGCCAGCAGTACCACTCCGGATGGCTACACCTTC.

Many counts were recorded for this clonotype. The gene calls are TRBV3-1 and TRBJ1-1, with D tentatively TRBD1 (5 bases). Trimming left V 3 bases short and J 6 bases short, with 14 bases between. The CDR3 is 14 residues long. CDR1 is LGHDT, CDR2 YNNKEL, per germline (reference sequence). The CDR3 loop is CASSQGQKGPEAFF. The CDR3 region has the DNA TGTGCCAGCAGCCAGGGGCAAAAAGGCCCTGAAGCTTTCTTT.

This clonotype was detected ten times or more. The chain combines TRBV3-1 with TRBJ2-5, with TRBD2 as a possible D gene (5 bases). Looked up from germline, CDR1 is LGHDT and CDR2 is YNNKEL (reference sequence). Trimming pared 0 bases from V and 5 bases from J, leaving 13 bases between. The CDR3 runs 15 residues. CDR3 region: CASSQDPRERETQYF. The CDR3 DNA sequence: TGTGCCAGCAGCCAAGATCCGAGGGAGCGGGAGACCCAGTACTTC.

The chain has TRBV2 and TRBJ1-5; D not certain. The V and J ends lost 3 bases and 5 bases respectively, with 5 bases between them. CDR1 and CDR2 from the germline V gene are SNHLY and FYNNEI. There are 12 residues in the CDR3. The CDR3 protein is CASSDLDQPQHF. DNA for the CDR3: TGTGCCAGCAGTGACCTTGATCAGCCCCAGCATTTT.

In its sample, this clonotype was seen a few times. The chain carries TRBV5-1 and TRBJ1-6; 9 bases map to TRBD1. Trimming removed 2 bases from V and 10 bases from J; junction bases left unmatched: 13. Germline V gene lookup returns CDR1 SGHRS and CDR2 YFSETQ. The CDR3 consists of 17 residues. The CDR3 DNA sequence: TGCGCCAGCAGCTTCAAAACTTTCCGGGACAGGGACTCACCCCTCCACTTT. The encoded protein is CASSFKTFRDRDSPLHF.